The next 30 T cell receptor beta chains were all read from a single sample in a study of cytomegalovirus exposure and HLA in healthy donors (dated by TCRdb to 2016 to 2017). Receptor amplification or capture employed the immunoSEQ multiplex PCR assay. This is the immuneACCESS table as TCRdb keeps it, with only in-frame sequences that have V and J called. A part of the clones is gone; compared with another copy, unresolved V genes explain less than half, and the rest is unexplained. This sample has tens of thousands of clones in its table, and over 75% of those were observed once. About 6.7% of the sample is taken by the ten largest. Sequencing input: PBMCs. The receptor set was obtained from a woman aged 25 to 39 in good health and CMV-seronegative.

This clone was counted a single time. The chain joins TRBV27 to TRBJ1-5, with D possibly being TRBD1 (6 bases). The CDR3 has 17 amino acids. CDR1 is MNHEY, CDR2 SMNVEV, per germline (reference sequence). V was pared by 0 bases and J by 0 bases, with 12 bases between. The CDR3 loop reads CASSLSDPGVSNQPQHF. In DNA, the CDR3 is TGTGCCAGCAGTTTATCGGATCCAGGGGTTAGCAATCAGCCCCAGCATTTT.

The chain uses TRBV30 and TRBJ2-1; the D gene is possibly TRBD1 (5 bases). CDR3 size: 15 residues. The germline V gene encodes CDR1 GTSNPN and CDR2 SVGIG (reference sequence). V shed 4 bases and J shed 7 bases, with 20 bases lying between them. Here the CDR3 DNA reads TGTGCCTGGACACAGCTGGGGCAGGGTGGAAATGAGCAGTTCTTC. Translating it yields CAWTQLGQGGNEQFF.

The chain uses TRBV18 and TRBJ2-7, with TRBD1 matching over 7 bases. The J segment lost 3 bases and the V segment lost 0 bases, leaving 2 bases of the junction unmatched. Germline CDR1 is KGHSH and CDR2 is LQKENI. The CDR3 runs to 14 residues. CDR3 DNA sequence: TGTGCCAGCTCACCACCGGGACAGATCTACGAGCAGTACTTC. Protein sequence: CASSPPGQIYEQYF.

This sequence joins TRBV29-1 and TRBJ1-3; 9 bases fit TRBD1. The germline V gene encodes CDR1 SQVTM and CDR2 ANQGSEA. CDR3 length: 15 amino acids. V lost 3 bases and J lost 3; bases outside the gene matches: 6. The CDR3 is CSVEADRGDGNTIYF. In nucleotides, the CDR3 is TGCAGCGTTGAGGCGGACAGGGGAGATGGAAACACCATATATTTT. Full variable domain (missing parts from reference TRBV29-1 and TRBJ1-3): SAVISQKPSRDICQRGTSLTIQCQVDSQVTMMFWYRQQPGQSLTLIATANQGSEATYESGFVIDKFPISRPNLTFSTLTVSNMSPEDSSIYLCSVEADRGDGNTIYFGEGSWLTVV.

The V and J genes are TRBV10-3 and TRBJ2-7, with D possibly being TRBD1 (5 bases). The CDR3 has 12 amino acids. CDR1 is ENHRY, CDR2 SYGVKD, per germline. Trimming removed 7 bases at V and 4 bases at J, with 11 bases between. CDR3 protein: CAIKDINYEQYF. In DNA, the CDR3 is TGTGCCATCAAGGACATAAATTACGAGCAGTACTTC.

V usage is TRBV7-3 and J usage is TRBJ2-5; TRBD2 aligns across 8 bases. Looked up from germline, CDR1 is SGHTA and CDR2 is FQGTGA. Trimming at V came to 8 bases and at J to 2 bases, leaving 4 bases not matched to a gene. The CDR3 consists of 13 residues. In nucleotides, the CDR3 is TGTGCCAGCGGGCGGGGGGTTCAAGAGACCCAGTACTTC. Protein product: CASGRGVQETQYF.

The chain couples TRBV12-5 to TRBJ1-4, with a weak D call TRBD1 (6 bases). The V and J ends lost 3 bases and 5 bases respectively, with 16 bases between them. The CDR3 runs to 16 residues. Germline values: CDR1 LGHNT, CDR2 FRNRAP. Written as DNA, the CDR3 is TGTGCTAGTGGTTTTTCGGCAGGGGAAGTAAATGAAAAACTGTTTTTT. Protein product: CASGFSAGEVNEKLFF.

This chain uses TRBV7-2 with TRBJ1-2, with D hard to call. The V end was cut by 7 bases, the J end by 4 bases, with 16 bases between. Germline V lookup: CDR1 SGHTA, CDR2 FQGNSA. This CDR3 has 14 amino acids. The CDR3 DNA reads TGTGCCAGCACCCAAGGAGACGGCTTCTATGGCTACACCTTC. Translated, it gives CASTQGDGFYGYTF.

The CDR3 loop is CASSGPNRQTGTNEKLFF. Written as DNA, the CDR3 is TGCGCCAGCAGTGGCCCGAACCGACAGACAGGGACTAATGAAAAACTGTTTTTT. The chain combines TRBV10-2 with TRBJ1-4; 7 bases map to TRBD1. CDR1 WSHSY and CDR2 SAAADI come from the germline V gene. This CDR3 comprises 18 residues. V shed 4 bases, J shed 2 bases, and the junction held 13 bases outside the gene matches.

The rearrangement uses TRBV9 and TRBJ2-3, with D possibly being TRBD2 (6 bases). The CDR3 is 16 amino acids. Trimming took off 4 bases at V and 1 base at J, with 16 bases between the two ends. Germline lookup yields CDR1 SGDLS and CDR2 YYNGEE. In DNA, the CDR3 is TGTGCCAGCAGCCCCGGAGGGATGATAGGCACAGATACGCAGTATTTT. The encoded protein is CASSPGGMIGTDTQYF. Full variable domain (remainder filled in from reference TRBV9 and TRBJ2-3): DSGVTQTPKHLITATGQRVTLRCSPRSGDLSVYWYQQSLDQGLQFLIQYYNGEERAKGNILERFSAQQFPDLHSELNLSSLELGDSALYFCASSPGGMIGTDTQYFGPGTRLTVL.

The rearrangement joins TRBV5-1 to TRBJ1-2; 12 positions match TRBD1. CDR3 length equals 18 residues. From germline, CDR1 is SGHRS and CDR2 YFSETQ. Trimming at V came to 4 bases and at J to 5 bases, leaving 15 bases not matched to a gene. The CDR3 spells CASSRGPGQGAQGYGYTF. The CDR3, as DNA: TGCGCCAGCAGCCGGGGGCCGGGACAGGGGGCGCAAGGGTATGGCTACACCTTC.

This chain uses TRBV4-3 with TRBJ2-7; the D is unclear. The ends were cut back, 0 bases at V and 2 bases at J, with 5 bases in the middle. CDR3 length equals 13 residues. Germline V lookup: CDR1 LGHNA, CDR2 YSLEER. CDR3 sequence reads: CASSQEVAYEQYF. The CDR3 DNA sequence: TGCGCCAGCAGCCAAGAAGTAGCCTACGAGCAGTACTTC.

V usage is TRBV19 and J usage is TRBJ1-4; D perhaps matches TRBD1 (5 bases). Germline-derived CDR1 and CDR2 are LNHDA and SQIVND (reference sequence). The CDR3 has 14 amino acids. V shed 6 bases and J shed 3 bases, with 11 bases lying between them. Here the CDR3 DNA reads TGTGCCAGTAGGAAGCAGGGATCTAATGAAAAACTGTTTTTT. Residues: CASRKQGSNEKLFF.

As for this clone: The junction differs from germline at one of its ends, possibly a read error. The chain uses TRBV7-7 and TRBJ2-3, with 7 nucleotides matching TRBD1. The CDR3 length is 14 residues. CDR1 is SSHAT, CDR2 FNYEAQ, per germline (reference sequence). The CDR3 nucleotides read TGTGCTAGCAGCCATAGGGGGCCCACAGATACGCAGTATTTT. Protein: CASSHRGPTDTQYF. Variable domain in full (rest from reference TRBV7-7 and TRBJ2-3): GAGVSQSPRYKVTKRGQDVTLRCDPISSHATLYWYQQALGQGPEFLTYFNYEAQPDKSGLPSDRFSAERPEGSISTLTIQRTEQRDSAMYRCASSHRGPTDTQYFGPGTRLTVL.

This chain links TRBV5-5 with TRBJ2-2, with 7 bases lining up with TRBD1. Trimming removed 4 bases from V and 6 bases from J; junction bases left unmatched: 9. The germline CDR1 and CDR2 sequences are SGHKS and YYEKEE (reference sequence). This CDR3 has 15 residues. The DNA for the CDR3 is TGTGCCAGCAGCCCAGGGGGTTTGATAGCCGGGGAGCTGTTTTTT. Protein: CASSPGGLIAGELFF.

A few counts support this clone. The gene calls are TRBV5-4 and TRBJ2-7, with TRBD2 as a possible D gene (7 bases). The CDR3 sequence is 16 residues long. V lost 0 bases and J lost 5, with 18 bases in between. The germline V gene has CDR1 SGHNT and CDR2 YYREEE (reference sequence). Here the CDR3 DNA reads TGTGCCAGCAGCTTGGGGGGGGCGGGAGCGATAAACGAGCAGTACTTC. Translating it yields CASSLGGAGAINEQYF.

This clone has only one observation. J is TRBJ2-3 and V is TRBV27, with a tentative D call TRBD1 (6 bases). CDR1 and CDR2 from the germline V gene are MNHEY and SMNVEV (reference sequence). The CDR3 spans 15 residues. The V end was cut by 5 bases, the J end by 0 bases, with 12 bases between. The CDR3 is CASSPGQLSTDTQYF. The CDR3, as DNA: TGTGCCAGCAGTCCCGGACAGCTTAGCACAGATACGCAGTATTTT.

This rearrangement joins TRBV28 to TRBJ2-7; 8 bases are shared with TRBD1. J gave up 2 bases and V 4 bases, and 1 base lay outside the gene matches. The germline CDR1 and CDR2 sequences are MDHEN and SYDVKM. CDR3 length: 13 amino acids. Here the CDR3 reads CASSSDRAYEQYF. The CDR3 region has the DNA TGTGCCAGCAGTTCGGACAGGGCCTACGAGCAGTACTTC.

This chain uses TRBV10-3 with TRBJ2-1, with 11 bases aligning to TRBD2. Germline CDR1 and CDR2: ENHRY and SYGVKD. Trimming took 2 bases from V and 8 from J; bases not matched to a gene: 8. The CDR3 is 16 residues long. CDR3 bases: TGTGCCATCAGTGAGGGGACTAGCGGCCCCTTCGATGAGCAGTTCTTC. Residues: CAISEGTSGPFDEQFF.

The chain combines TRBV5-4 with TRBJ1-2; D remains ambiguous. This CDR3 has 14 residues. Germline V gives CDR1 SGHNT, CDR2 YYREEE (reference sequence). V lost 0 bases and J 1 base, leaving 7 bases between the germline ends. The DNA of the CDR3 is TGTGCCAGCAGCTTGGCCGGGGTTAACTATGGCTACACCTTC. Its protein is CASSLAGVNYGYTF.

This chain joins TRBV19 and TRBJ2-3; no definite D call. Germline V gene sequence: CDR1 LNHDA, CDR2 SQIVND (reference sequence). CDR3 length: 14 residues. V lost 9 bases to trimming and J lost 3 bases, with 16 bases between them. The CDR3 DNA is TGTGCCAGCCAGGAAACGTGGGCAACAGATACGCAGTATTTT. This gives the protein CASQETWATDTQYF.

The chain links TRBV6-1 to TRBJ1-4; TRBD1 is a possible D gene (6 bases). CDR1 is MNHNS, CDR2 SASEGT, per germline. V was pared by 2 bases and J by 2 bases, with 15 bases between. The CDR3 contains 17 residues. DNA of the CDR3: TGTGCCAGCAGTGAAAGGAGACAGGAGAAGACTAATGAAAAACTGTTTTTT. It codes for CASSERRQEKTNEKLFF.

The rearrangement joins TRBV9 to TRBJ2-1; D gene ambiguous. Germline V gene lookup returns CDR1 SGDLS and CDR2 YYNGEE. Trimming cost V 5 bases and J 0 bases, with 6 bases left between them. CDR3 length: 13 residues. The CDR3 region is CASSEDSYNEQFF. CDR3 nucleotides: TGTGCCAGCAGTGAGGACTCCTACAATGAGCAGTTCTTC.

The chain is built from TRBV18 and TRBJ1-2, with 8 positions matching TRBD1. Germline trimming cut 6 bases from V and 4 bases from J; bases unmatched to any gene: 13. The CDR3 is 16 residues long. Germline V gene sequence: CDR1 KGHSH, CDR2 LQKENI. The CDR3 coding sequence is TGTGCCAGCTCCAAGACGCAGGGGGCCATCAGCTATGGCTACACCTTC. It encodes CASSKTQGAISYGYTF.

The V gene is TRBV11-3, the J gene TRBJ2-1, with 10 positions matching TRBD2. CDR1 and CDR2 from the germline V gene are SGHNT and YENEEA. J gave up 5 bases and V 0 bases, and 4 bases lay outside the gene matches. This CDR3 contains 16 residues. CDR3 in amino acids: CASSLETGLADNEQFF. The DNA for the CDR3 is TGTGCCAGCAGCTTAGAAACTGGACTAGCGGACAATGAGCAGTTCTTC.

The V gene is TRBV27, the J gene TRBJ2-2; tentative D call: TRBD1 (5 bases). Trimming took off 6 bases at V and 0 bases at J, with 11 bases between the two ends. Per germline, CDR1 MNHEY and CDR2 SMNVEV (reference sequence). The CDR3 runs 15 residues. CDR3 loop: CASRSGIANTGELFF. DNA of the CDR3: TGTGCCAGCAGGTCAGGGATCGCGAACACCGGGGAGCTGTTTTTT.

The J gene is TRBJ2-7, the V gene TRBV10-3, with 12 positions matching TRBD2. This CDR3 has 19 residues. Per germline, CDR1 ENHRY and CDR2 SYGVKD. Trimming at V came to 6 bases and at J to 3 bases, leaving 18 bases not matched to a gene. CDR3 sequence (DNA): TGTGCCATCAGCCCAAGGACCCAGACTAGCGGGAGAAAGGACTACGAGCAGTACTTC. Encoded protein: CAISPRTQTSGRKDYEQYF.

The chain couples TRBV18 to TRBJ2-1; 8 bases map to TRBD1. The CDR3 is 14 residues long. Trimming removed 3 bases from V and 4 bases from J; junction bases left unmatched: 2. Looked up from germline, CDR1 is KGHSH and CDR2 is LQKENI. The CDR3 sequence is CASSPGQEYNEQFF. CDR3 coding DNA: TGTGCCAGCTCACCGGGACAGGAGTACAATGAGCAGTTCTTC. The full variable domain, completed using reference TRBV18 and TRBJ2-1, is NAGVMQNPRHLVRRRGQEARLRCSPMKGHSHVYWYRQLPEEGLKFMVYLQKENIIDESGMPKERFSAEFPKEGPSILRIQQVVRGDSAAYFCASSPGQEYNEQFFGPGTRLTVL.

The chain carries TRBV7-9 and TRBJ1-1, with D possibly being TRBD1 (5 bases). The germline CDR1 and CDR2 sequences are SEHNR and FQNEAQ (reference sequence). This CDR3 contains 14 residues. Trimming left V 1 base short and J 2 bases short, with 8 bases between. In nucleotides, the CDR3 is TGTGCCAGCAGCTTAGACAGGATCAACACTGAAGCTTTCTTT. This translates into CASSLDRINTEAFF.

V and J are TRBV28 and TRBJ1-2; TRBD1 might be the D (6 bases). Germline lookup yields CDR1 MDHEN and CDR2 SYDVKM. This CDR3 comprises 14 residues. Trimming stripped 7 bases from V and 4 bases from J, with 16 bases between. In DNA form, the CDR3 reads TGTGCCAGCACTCGATCGACAGGCGTCTATGGCTACACCTTC. It yields the protein CASTRSTGVYGYTF.